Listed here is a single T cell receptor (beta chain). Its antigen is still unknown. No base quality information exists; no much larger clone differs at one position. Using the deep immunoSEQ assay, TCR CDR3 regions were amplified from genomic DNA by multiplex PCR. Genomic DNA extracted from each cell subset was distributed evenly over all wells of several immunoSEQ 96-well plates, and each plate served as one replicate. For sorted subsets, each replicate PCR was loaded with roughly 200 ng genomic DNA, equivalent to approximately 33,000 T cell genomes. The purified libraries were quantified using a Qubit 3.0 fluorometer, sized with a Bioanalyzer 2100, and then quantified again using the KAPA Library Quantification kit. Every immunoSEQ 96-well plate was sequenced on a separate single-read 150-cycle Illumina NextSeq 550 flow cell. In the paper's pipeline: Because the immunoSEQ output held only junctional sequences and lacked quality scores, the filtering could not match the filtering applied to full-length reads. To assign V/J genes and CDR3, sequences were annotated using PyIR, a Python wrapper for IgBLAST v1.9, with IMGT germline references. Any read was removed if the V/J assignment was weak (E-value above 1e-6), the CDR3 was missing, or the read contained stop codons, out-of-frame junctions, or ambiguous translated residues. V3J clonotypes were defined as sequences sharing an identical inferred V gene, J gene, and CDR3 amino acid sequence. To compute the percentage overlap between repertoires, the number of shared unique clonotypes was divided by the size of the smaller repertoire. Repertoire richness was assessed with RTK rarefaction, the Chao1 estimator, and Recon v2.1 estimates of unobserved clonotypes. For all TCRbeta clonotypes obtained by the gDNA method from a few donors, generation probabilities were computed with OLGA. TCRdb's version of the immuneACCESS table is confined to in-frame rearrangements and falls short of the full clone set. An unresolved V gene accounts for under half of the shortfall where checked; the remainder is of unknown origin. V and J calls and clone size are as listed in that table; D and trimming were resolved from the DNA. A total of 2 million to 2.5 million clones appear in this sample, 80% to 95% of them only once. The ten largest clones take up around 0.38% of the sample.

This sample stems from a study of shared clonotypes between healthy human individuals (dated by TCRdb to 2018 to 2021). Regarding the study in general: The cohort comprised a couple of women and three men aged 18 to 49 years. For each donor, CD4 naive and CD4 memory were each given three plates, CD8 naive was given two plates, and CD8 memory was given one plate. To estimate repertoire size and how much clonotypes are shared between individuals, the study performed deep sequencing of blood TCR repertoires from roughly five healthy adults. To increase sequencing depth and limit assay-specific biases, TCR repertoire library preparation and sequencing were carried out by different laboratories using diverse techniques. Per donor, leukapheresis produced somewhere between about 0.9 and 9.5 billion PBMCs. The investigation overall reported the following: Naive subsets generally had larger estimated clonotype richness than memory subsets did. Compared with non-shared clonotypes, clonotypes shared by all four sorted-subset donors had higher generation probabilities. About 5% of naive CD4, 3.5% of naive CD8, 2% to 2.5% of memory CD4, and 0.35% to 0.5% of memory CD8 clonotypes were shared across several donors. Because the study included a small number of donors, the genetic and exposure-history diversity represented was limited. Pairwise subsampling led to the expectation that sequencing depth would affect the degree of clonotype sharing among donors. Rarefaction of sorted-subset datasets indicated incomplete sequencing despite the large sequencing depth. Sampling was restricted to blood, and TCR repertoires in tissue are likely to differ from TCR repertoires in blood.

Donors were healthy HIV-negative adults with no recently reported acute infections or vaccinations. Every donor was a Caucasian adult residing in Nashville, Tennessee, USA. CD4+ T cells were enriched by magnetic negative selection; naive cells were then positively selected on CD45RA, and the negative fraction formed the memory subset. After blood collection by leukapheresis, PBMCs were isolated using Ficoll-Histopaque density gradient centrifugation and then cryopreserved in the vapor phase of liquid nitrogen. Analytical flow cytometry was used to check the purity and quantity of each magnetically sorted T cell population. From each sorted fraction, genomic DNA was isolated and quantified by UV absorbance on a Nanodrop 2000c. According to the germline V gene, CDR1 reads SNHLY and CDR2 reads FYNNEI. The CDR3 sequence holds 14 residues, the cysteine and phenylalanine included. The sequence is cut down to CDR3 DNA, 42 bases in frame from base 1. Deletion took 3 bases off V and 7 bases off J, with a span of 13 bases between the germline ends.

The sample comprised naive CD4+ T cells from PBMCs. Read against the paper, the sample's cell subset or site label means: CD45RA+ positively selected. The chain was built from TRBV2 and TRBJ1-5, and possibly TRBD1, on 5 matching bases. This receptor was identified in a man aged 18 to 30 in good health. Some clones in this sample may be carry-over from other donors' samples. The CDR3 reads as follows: CASSDEMGQQPQHF. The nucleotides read TGTGCCAGCAGTGACGAGATGGGGCAGCAGCCCCAGCATTTT.